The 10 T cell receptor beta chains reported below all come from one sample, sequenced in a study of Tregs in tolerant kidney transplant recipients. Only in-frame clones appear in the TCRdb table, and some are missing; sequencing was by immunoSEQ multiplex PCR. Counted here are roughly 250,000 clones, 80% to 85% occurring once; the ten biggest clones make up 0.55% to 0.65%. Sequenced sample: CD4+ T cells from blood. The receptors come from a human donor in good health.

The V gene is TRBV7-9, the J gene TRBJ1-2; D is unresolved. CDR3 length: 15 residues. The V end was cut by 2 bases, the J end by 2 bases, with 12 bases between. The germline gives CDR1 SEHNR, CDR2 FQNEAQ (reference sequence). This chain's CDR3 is CASSLYSGMNYGYTF. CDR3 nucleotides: TGTGCCAGCAGCTTATATTCGGGGATGAACTATGGCTACACCTTC. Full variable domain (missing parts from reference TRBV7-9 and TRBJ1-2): DTGVSQNPRHKITKRGQNVTFRCDPISEHNRLYWYRQTLGQGPEFLTYFQNEAQLEKSRLLSDRFSAERPKGSFSTLEIQRTEQGDSAMYLCASSLYSGMNYGYTFGSGTRLTVV.

The CDR3 nucleotides are TGTGCCAGTAGACTAATGCACAAGGACAGGGGGCCCTACGAGCAGTACTTC. This gives the protein CASRLMHKDRGPYEQYF. V usage is TRBV19 and J usage is TRBJ2-7; 11 nucleotides align to TRBD1. CDR1 is LNHDA, CDR2 SQIVND, per germline (reference sequence). The CDR3 has 17 residues. Losses at the gene ends were 6 bases for V and 2 bases for J; bases not matched to a gene: 12.

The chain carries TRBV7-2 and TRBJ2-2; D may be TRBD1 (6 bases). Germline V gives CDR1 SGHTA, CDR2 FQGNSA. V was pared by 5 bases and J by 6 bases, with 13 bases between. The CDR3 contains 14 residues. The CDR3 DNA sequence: TGTGCCAGCAGCACCAGGGGTGGGGCCGGGGAGCTGTTTTTT. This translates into CASSTRGGAGELFF.

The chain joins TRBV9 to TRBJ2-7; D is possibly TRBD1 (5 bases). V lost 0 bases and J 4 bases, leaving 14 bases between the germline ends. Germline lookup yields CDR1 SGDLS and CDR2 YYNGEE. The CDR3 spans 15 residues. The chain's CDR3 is CASSVGVGREYEQYF. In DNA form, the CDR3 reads TGTGCCAGCAGCGTAGGGGTTGGCAGGGAATACGAGCAGTACTTC.

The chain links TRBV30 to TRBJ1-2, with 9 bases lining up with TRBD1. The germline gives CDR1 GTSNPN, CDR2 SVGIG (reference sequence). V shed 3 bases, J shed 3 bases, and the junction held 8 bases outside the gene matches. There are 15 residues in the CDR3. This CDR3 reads CAWSGGQGEYYGYTF. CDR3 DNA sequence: TGTGCCTGGAGCGGGGGACAGGGCGAGTACTATGGCTACACCTTC.

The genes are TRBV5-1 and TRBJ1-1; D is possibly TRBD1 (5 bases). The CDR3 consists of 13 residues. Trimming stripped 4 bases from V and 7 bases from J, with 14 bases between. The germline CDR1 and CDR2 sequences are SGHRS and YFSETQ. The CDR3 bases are TGCGCCAGCAGCCTCCAAGGGGCAAGTGAAGCTTTCTTT. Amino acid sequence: CASSLQGASEAFF. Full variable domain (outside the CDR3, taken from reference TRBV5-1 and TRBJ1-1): KAGVTQTPRYLIKTRGQQVTLSCSPISGHRSVSWYQQTPGQGLQFLFEYFSETQRNKGNFPGRFSGRQFSNSRSEMNVSTLELGDSALYLCASSLQGASEAFFGQGTRLTVV.

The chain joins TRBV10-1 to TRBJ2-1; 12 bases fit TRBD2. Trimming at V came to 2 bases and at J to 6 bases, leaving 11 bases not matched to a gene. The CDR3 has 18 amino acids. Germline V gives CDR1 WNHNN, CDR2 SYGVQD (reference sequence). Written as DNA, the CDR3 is TGCGCCAGCAGTGAGGGCCTAGCGGGAGGGCCGGGTTCCAATGAGCAGTTCTTC. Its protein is CASSEGLAGGPGSNEQFF.

CDR3 nucleotides: TGTGCCAGCACTCGTAGGCGGGGCAGCACAGATACGCAGTATTTT. This codes for CASTRRRGSTDTQYF. The chain recombines TRBV5-8 with TRBJ2-3; TRBD2 might be the D (6 bases). V shed 6 bases and J shed 0 bases, with 14 bases lying between them. This CDR3 is 15 amino acids long. CDR1 and CDR2 from the germline V gene are SGHTS and YDEGEE.

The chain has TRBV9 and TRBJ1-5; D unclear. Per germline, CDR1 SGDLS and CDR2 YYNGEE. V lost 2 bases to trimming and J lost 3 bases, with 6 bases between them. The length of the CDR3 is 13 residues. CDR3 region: CASSVSLNQPQHF. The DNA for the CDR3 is TGTGCCAGCAGCGTCTCCCTCAATCAGCCCCAGCATTTT.

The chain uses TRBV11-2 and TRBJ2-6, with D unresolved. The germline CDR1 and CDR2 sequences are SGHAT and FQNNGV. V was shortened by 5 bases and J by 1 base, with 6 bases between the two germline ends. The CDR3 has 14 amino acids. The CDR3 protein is CASSEGSGANVLTF. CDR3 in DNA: TGTGCCAGCAGCGAAGGATCTGGGGCCAACGTCCTGACTTTC.